The sample holds many counts of the clone carrying this T cell receptor (beta chain). Its specificity is not known. Within the sample, other DNA sequences also encode this same CDR3. Repertoires were generated with immunoSEQ multiplex PCR, while TCRdb's copy carries only in-frame clones and drops some. The sample has just over 5,500 clones, none seen only once. These data belong to a study of T cells after posttransplantation cyclophosphamide. Findings and limits, study-wide: TRB clonality was highly associated with recipient CMV seropositivity and reactivation. Skin or GI-infiltrating T cells shared few TRB sequences with blood.

The germline gives CDR1 SGHRS, CDR2 YFSETQ. This CDR3 is built from 14 residues. V was pared by 3 bases and J by 1 base, with 1 base of the junction left unmatched. Cyclophosphamide on days +3 and +4 followed busulfan-fludarabine conditioning and a marrow graft. This receptor was identified in a male patient between 60 and 69 years old who received an allogeneic stem cell transplant from a related donor, was CMV-positive, and had no GVHD. Some T cells may trace back to the graft donor. This sequence joins TRBV5-1 and TRBJ2-3, with 8 bases matching TRBD1. Sequencing used PBMCs, obtained after allogeneic stem cell transplant with posttransplant cyclophosphamide. The CDR3 here is CASSSDRGTDTQYF. The DNA of the CDR3 is TGCGCCAGCAGCTCGGACAGGGGCACAGATACGCAGTATTTT.